This is a list of T cell receptor beta chains from one sample in a study of blood T cells in healthy people across ages. TCRdb used MiXCR to reprocess the 5' RACE reads, holding one entry per CDR3 protein. The table shows some 900,000 distinct CDR3 sequences, with approximately 49% occurring only once. Sequenced sample: blood. Receptors originate from a man in his thirties or forties in good health. CDR3s include the opening cysteine and the closing phenylalanine or tryptophan. Fields, in order: J gene, V gene, D gene, clone size, CDR3 DNA, CDR3 protein. D genes are given only for firm matches. Only part of the rows carry a size: once, few, many, or a class if the clone is expanded.

J gene: TRBJ1-1; V gene: TRBV7-9; D gene: TRBD1; clone size: -; CDR3 DNA: TGTGCCAGCAGCTCGCCCTACAGGGGTAACACTGAAGCTTTCTTT; CDR3 protein: CASSSPYRGNTEAFF
J gene: TRBJ1-1; V gene: TRBV9; D gene: -; clone size: few; CDR3 DNA: TGTGCCAGCAGCCCAGTGCTAGGGGGGCTCACTGAAGCTTTCTTT; CDR3 protein: CASSPVLGGLTEAFF
J gene: TRBJ1-4; V gene: TRBV7-2; D gene: TRBD1; clone size: few; CDR3 DNA: TGTGCCAGCAGGCCGGGACAGGGTGAAAAACTGTTTTTT; CDR3 protein: CASRPGQGEKLFF
J gene: TRBJ1-2; V gene: TRBV27; D gene: -; clone size: -; CDR3 DNA: TGTGCCAGCAGTAGGGGGGGTTATGGGAATGGCTACACCTTC; CDR3 protein: CASSRGGYGNGYTF
J gene: TRBJ2-3; V gene: TRBV3-1; D gene: TRBD1; clone size: -; CDR3 DNA: TGTGCCAGCAGCCACCTTCTCTCCGGGACAGGGAGAGCTAATACGCAGTATTTT; CDR3 protein: CASSHLLSGTGRANTQYF
J gene: TRBJ2-5; V gene: TRBV2; D gene: TRBD1; clone size: few; CDR3 DNA: TGTGCCAGCAGTGGGACCGGGACAGTCTTTGAGTACTTC; CDR3 protein: CASSGTGTVFEYF
J gene: TRBJ2-1; V gene: TRBV29-1; D gene: TRBD2; clone size: -; CDR3 DNA: TGCAGCGTTGGGACTAGATCCTACAATGAGCAGTTCTTC; CDR3 protein: CSVGTRSYNEQFF
J gene: TRBJ2-5; V gene: TRBV4-1; D gene: -; clone size: many; CDR3 DNA: TGCGCCAGCAGCCAAGATCTTGGCGCCCAAGAGACCCAGTACTTC; CDR3 protein: CASSQDLGAQETQYF
J gene: TRBJ1-5; V gene: TRBV25-1; D gene: -; clone size: few; CDR3 DNA: TGTGCCAGCAGTGATCCGGCAGGGACCAATCAGCCCCAGCATTTT; CDR3 protein: CASSDPAGTNQPQHF
J gene: TRBJ2-5; V gene: TRBV5-6; D gene: -; clone size: few; CDR3 DNA: TGTGCCAGCAGCTTTTCTCAGGGAGGCCTTAAAGAGACCCAGTACTTC; CDR3 protein: CASSFSQGGLKETQYF
J gene: TRBJ1-6; V gene: TRBV7-9; D gene: -; clone size: few; CDR3 DNA: TGTGCCAGCAGCTTAGATCCTTCACCCCTCCACTTT; CDR3 protein: CASSLDPSPLHF
J gene: TRBJ2-3; V gene: TRBV7-8; D gene: -; clone size: few; CDR3 DNA: TGTGCCAGCACCCTTAGGACTATGTCAGCAGGCGCGGTTCCAGATACGCAGTATTTT; CDR3 protein: CASTLRTMSAGAVPDTQYF
J gene: TRBJ2-3; V gene: TRBV6-2/TRBV6-3; D gene: -; clone size: -; CDR3 DNA: TGTGCCAGCAGTTACGATCACCGGGGAGTGGGAGATACGCAGTATTTT; CDR3 protein: CASSYDHRGVGDTQYF
J gene: TRBJ2-1; V gene: TRBV10-3; D gene: TRBD2; clone size: -; CDR3 DNA: TGTGCCATCAGTGAGCGGACTAGCGGGGGGAATGAGCAGTTCTTC; CDR3 protein: CAISERTSGGNEQFF
J gene: TRBJ1-4; V gene: TRBV27; D gene: -; clone size: few; CDR3 DNA: TGTGCCAGCAGTCCCCCACCCTATGAAAAACTGTTTTTT; CDR3 protein: CASSPPPYEKLFF
J gene: TRBJ1-1; V gene: TRBV5-1; D gene: -; clone size: few; CDR3 DNA: TGCGCCAGCAGCGCCACCAGGGAGAACACTGAAGCTTTCTTT; CDR3 protein: CASSATRENTEAFF
J gene: TRBJ1-6; V gene: TRBV27; D gene: -; clone size: few; CDR3 DNA: TGTGCCAGCAGTCCCGAAGGGTACCCTCTTAATTCACCCCTCCACTTT; CDR3 protein: CASSPEGYPLNSPLHF
J gene: TRBJ1-1; V gene: TRBV2; D gene: -; clone size: -; CDR3 DNA: TGTGCCAGCAGCCCCGGGACATTGGCTTTCTTT; CDR3 protein: CASSPGTLAFF
J gene: TRBJ1-5; V gene: TRBV12-3/TRBV12-4; D gene: -; clone size: many; CDR3 DNA: TGTGCCAGCAGAACAGCGGGGAATCAGCCCCAGCATTTT; CDR3 protein: CASRTAGNQPQHF
J gene: TRBJ2-7; V gene: TRBV28; D gene: TRBD1; clone size: -; CDR3 DNA: TGTGCCAGCAGCCCACAGGGGACACTCTACGAGCAGTACTTC; CDR3 protein: CASSPQGTLYEQYF
J gene: TRBJ2-1; V gene: TRBV5-1; D gene: -; clone size: -; CDR3 DNA: TGCGCCAGCAAGCCGCAGGCCAGCTCCTACAATGAGCAGTTCTTC; CDR3 protein: CASKPQASSYNEQFF
J gene: TRBJ2-1; V gene: TRBV10-3; D gene: TRBD1; clone size: -; CDR3 DNA: TGTGCCTTCGGACAGGAGTACAATGAGCAGTTCTTC; CDR3 protein: CAFGQEYNEQFF
J gene: TRBJ2-7; V gene: TRBV18; D gene: TRBD2; clone size: -; CDR3 DNA: TGTGCCAGCTCACCTGCCTCCTCGCTAGCGGCCCCCTACGAGCAGTACTTC; CDR3 protein: CASSPASSLAAPYEQYF
J gene: TRBJ2-7; V gene: TRBV29-1; D gene: -; clone size: few; CDR3 DNA: TGCAGCGCGTACCCGGACGGATCTTCCTACGAGCAGTACTTC; CDR3 protein: CSAYPDGSSYEQYF
J gene: TRBJ1-6; V gene: TRBV6-4; D gene: -; clone size: -; CDR3 DNA: TGTGCCAGCAGCAGGACTACAAATAATTCACCCCTCCACTTT; CDR3 protein: CASSRTTNNSPLHF
J gene: TRBJ1-6; V gene: TRBV27; D gene: -; clone size: -; CDR3 DNA: TGTGCCAGCAGTTTAGAGTCGGGGCCTAGTCCTAATTCACCCCTCCACTTT; CDR3 protein: CASSLESGPSPNSPLHF
J gene: TRBJ2-5; V gene: TRBV2; D gene: -; clone size: few; CDR3 DNA: TGTGCCAGCAGGTGGGGGGAGCTCGAGACCCAGTACTTC; CDR3 protein: CASRWGELETQYF
J gene: TRBJ2-5; V gene: TRBV29-1; D gene: -; clone size: -; CDR3 DNA: TGCAGCGTTGTTTTGGCAGACGCAGAGACTGGGCAAGAGACCCAGTACTTC; CDR3 protein: CSVVLADAETGQETQYF
J gene: TRBJ2-1; V gene: TRBV15; D gene: TRBD2; clone size: -; CDR3 DNA: TGTGCCACCAGCAGACTAGCGGGCGGGGGCAATGAGCAGTTCTTC; CDR3 protein: CATSRLAGGGNEQFF
J gene: TRBJ2-3; V gene: TRBV6-5; D gene: -; clone size: few; CDR3 DNA: TGTGCCAGCAGTTCCCCGGCCACAGATACGCAGTATTTT; CDR3 protein: CASSSPATDTQYF
J gene: TRBJ2-1; V gene: TRBV10-3; D gene: -; clone size: -; CDR3 DNA: TGTGCCATCAGTGAGCCTGGTCAGCAGTTCTTC; CDR3 protein: CAISEPGQQFF
J gene: TRBJ1-2; V gene: TRBV6-1; D gene: -; clone size: -; CDR3 DNA: TGTGCCAGCAGGGAAGGGCTTAACTATGGCTACACCTTC; CDR3 protein: CASREGLNYGYTF
J gene: TRBJ2-1; V gene: TRBV7-2; D gene: TRBD2; clone size: few; CDR3 DNA: TGTGCCAGCAGCTTAACCCCGGGAGGGACGGGAAATGAGCAGTTCTTC; CDR3 protein: CASSLTPGGTGNEQFF
J gene: TRBJ2-7; V gene: TRBV27; D gene: TRBD1; clone size: -; CDR3 DNA: TGTGCCAGCAGCTTCCGGGACAGGGTTTACGAGCAGTACTTC; CDR3 protein: CASSFRDRVYEQYF
J gene: TRBJ1-5; V gene: TRBV5-1; D gene: -; clone size: -; CDR3 DNA: TGCGCCAGCAGCTTGTCGCCGGGGAATAGCAATCAGCCCCAGCATTTT; CDR3 protein: CASSLSPGNSNQPQHF
J gene: TRBJ2-5; V gene: TRBV10-3; D gene: TRBD1; clone size: -; CDR3 DNA: TGTGTCATCAGTGGCGGACAGGGGAAAGAGACCCAGTACTTC; CDR3 protein: CVISGGQGKETQYF
J gene: TRBJ1-5; V gene: TRBV28; D gene: -; clone size: -; CDR3 DNA: TGTGCCAGCAGTTTTAGCCGGGGAAGTCAGCCCCAGCATTTT; CDR3 protein: CASSFSRGSQPQHF
J gene: TRBJ1-2; V gene: TRBV29-1; D gene: -; clone size: many; CDR3 DNA: TGCAGCGTTGAAGGATTGTATGGCTACACCTTC; CDR3 protein: CSVEGLYGYTF
J gene: TRBJ2-1; V gene: TRBV7-9; D gene: -; clone size: -; CDR3 DNA: TGCGCCAGCAGCTTACGACTCGATTTTCAAGAGACCCAGTTCTTC; CDR3 protein: CASSLRLDFQETQFF
J gene: TRBJ1-5; V gene: TRBV6-2/TRBV6-3; D gene: -; clone size: few; CDR3 DNA: TGTGCCAGCGGGAAGTGGAGGCAGCCCCAGCATTTT; CDR3 protein: CASGKWRQPQHF
J gene: TRBJ2-4; V gene: TRBV7-2; D gene: TRBD2; clone size: few; CDR3 DNA: TGTGCCAGCAGCTTATCTAGCGGGGGAGAGGGGCTAGCCAAAAACATTCAGTACTTC; CDR3 protein: CASSLSSGGEGLAKNIQYF
J gene: TRBJ2-7; V gene: TRBV29-1; D gene: -; clone size: -; CDR3 DNA: TGCAGCGTTGCGAACAGGGAGGGCAACGAGCAGTACTTC; CDR3 protein: CSVANREGNEQYF
J gene: TRBJ2-3; V gene: TRBV20-1; D gene: -; clone size: -; CDR3 DNA: TGCAGTACCAGGGAGACCTCTTCCCCCACAGATACGCAGTATTTT; CDR3 protein: CSTRETSSPTDTQYF
J gene: TRBJ1-1; V gene: TRBV29-1; D gene: -; clone size: -; CDR3 DNA: TGCAGCGTTTTACAAGGATACACTGAAGCTTTCTTT; CDR3 protein: CSVLQGYTEAFF
J gene: TRBJ2-6; V gene: TRBV2; D gene: TRBD1; clone size: few; CDR3 DNA: TGTGCCAGCGGTGGACAGGGCATCTCTGGGGCCAACGTCCTGACTTTC; CDR3 protein: CASGGQGISGANVLTF
J gene: TRBJ1-6; V gene: TRBV2; D gene: -; clone size: -; CDR3 DNA: TGTGCCAGCAGGGAAAGACAGAACTATAATTCACCCCTCCACTTT; CDR3 protein: CASRERQNYNSPLHF
J gene: TRBJ1-5; V gene: TRBV20-1; D gene: -; clone size: many; CDR3 DNA: TGCAGTGCTGGCAGAGAGTCGCCGGGCAATCAGCCCCAGCATTTT; CDR3 protein: CSAGRESPGNQPQHF
J gene: TRBJ2-4; V gene: TRBV24-1; D gene: TRBD1; clone size: -; CDR3 DNA: TGTGCCACCAGTGACCCACCAGGGGGCGCGGGAAACATTCAGTACTTC; CDR3 protein: CATSDPPGGAGNIQYF
J gene: TRBJ2-4; V gene: TRBV2; D gene: -; clone size: -; CDR3 DNA: TGTGCCAGCAGGGGAACGGAAAACATTCAGTACTTC; CDR3 protein: CASRGTENIQYF
J gene: TRBJ1-6; V gene: TRBV7-2; D gene: -; clone size: many; CDR3 DNA: TGTGCCAGCAGCCCACCGGGATCACCCCTCCACTTT; CDR3 protein: CASSPPGSPLHF
J gene: TRBJ2-1; V gene: TRBV4-1; D gene: -; clone size: -; CDR3 DNA: TGCGCCAGCAGCCAAGATCCAAGCACCTTCTCCTACAATGAGCAGTTCTTC; CDR3 protein: CASSQDPSTFSYNEQFF
J gene: TRBJ2-1; V gene: TRBV20-1; D gene: TRBD1; clone size: -; CDR3 DNA: TGCAGTGCGATACGTCTGGGACAGGGTAACAATGAGCAGTTCTTC; CDR3 protein: CSAIRLGQGNNEQFF